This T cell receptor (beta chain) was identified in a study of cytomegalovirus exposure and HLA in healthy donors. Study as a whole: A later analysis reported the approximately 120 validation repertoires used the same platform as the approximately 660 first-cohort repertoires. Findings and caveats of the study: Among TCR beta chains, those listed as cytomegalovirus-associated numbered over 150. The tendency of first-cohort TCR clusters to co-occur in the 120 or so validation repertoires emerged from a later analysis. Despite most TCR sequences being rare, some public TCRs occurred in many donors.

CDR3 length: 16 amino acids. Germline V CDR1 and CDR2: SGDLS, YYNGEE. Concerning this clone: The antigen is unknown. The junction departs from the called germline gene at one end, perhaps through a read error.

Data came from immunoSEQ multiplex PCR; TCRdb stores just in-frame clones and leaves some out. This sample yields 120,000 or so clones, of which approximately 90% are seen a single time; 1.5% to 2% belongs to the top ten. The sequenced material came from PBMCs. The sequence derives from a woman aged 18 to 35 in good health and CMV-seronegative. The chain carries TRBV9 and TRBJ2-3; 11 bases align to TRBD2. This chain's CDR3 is CASSVGTSGSRDTQYF. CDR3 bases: TGTGCCAGCAGCGTAGGCACTAGCGGGAGCAGAGATACGCAGTATTTT. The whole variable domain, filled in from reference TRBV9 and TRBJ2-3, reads DSGVTQTPKHLITATGQRVTLRCSPRSGDLSVYWYQQSLDQGLQFLIQYYNGEERAKGNILERFSAQQFPDLHSELNLSSLELGDSALYFCASSVGTSGSRDTQYFGPGTRLTVL.